The present T cell receptor beta chain was sequenced within a study of T cells in Graves' hyperthyroidism and ophthalmopathy (dated by TCRdb to about 2019). Regarding the complete study: Peripheral blood was collected at initial diagnosis, before any treatment. After blood sampling, hyperthyroidism patients were treated with methimazole at a starting dose of 30 mg daily, and ophthalmopathy patients were treated with high-dose intravenous methylprednisolone. The roughly 99 discovery patients were divided at random into training and test sets in a 7:3 ratio. The paper reports TCR Vbeta CDR3 sequencing of approximately 130 peripheral blood samples: approximately 41 ophthalmopathy, about 75 hyperthyroidism and about 17 progressor patients. Prospective prediction of ophthalmopathy was tested in an independent validation cohort consisting of 18 hyperthyroidism patients and around 17 patients who later progressed to ophthalmopathy. In addition, the study compared T-cell repertoires in thyroid tissue and in blood from roughly six Graves' hyperthyroidism patients. To identify distinguishing TCR V-J signatures, a discovery cohort of around 100 patients was used, comprising under 45 with Graves' ophthalmopathy and roughly 60 with stable Graves' hyperthyroidism.

Graves' hyperthyroidism was defined as stable when no progression to ophthalmopathy occurred over 18 months of follow-up. Hyperthyroidism patients were newly diagnosed, had a disease duration of under 2 months, and were aged 18 to 65 years. Any patient with an uncontrolled infection, another autoimmune disease, pregnancy or lactation was excluded. Diagnoses relied on clinical symptoms, serum thyroxine and TRAb, thyroid ultrasound and orbital computed tomography. PBMCs were isolated from around 10 ml of fresh peripheral blood by Ficoll-Paque density gradient centrifugation. Total RNA was extracted with Trizol reagent, and quality was checked on an Agilent 2100 Bioanalyzer. TCR beta CDR3 regions were amplified from RNA transcripts. For the first round of RT-PCR on the TCR CDR3, the HTBI primer set was used together with the Qiagen OneStep RT-PCR kit. Libraries were constructed in a second round of multiplex PCR, after which size selection and purification were carried out. Libraries were sequenced paired-end with 100 bp reads on an Illumina HiSeq2000. The authors' pipeline ran thus. SOAPnuke was used to process the raw data, throwing out any read that contained adapters or uncalled bases, had a mean Phred below 15, or lacked an exact constant-primer or identifier match. COPE v1.2.5 was used to merge the high-quality paired reads, and each unique nucleotide sequence was defined as a clonotype. Clonotypes were aligned to IMGT TRBV, TRBD and TRBJ reference segments using MiTCR v1.1. The analysis was restricted to V-J combinations with a frequency above 0.0001, which together covered 99% to 99.2% of the repertoires. A TCS score was defined as the ratio of F50 (clonal expansion) to E x V (chaos), with BLOSUM62-based TCRdist applied between CDR3 peptides within each V-J. Welch's t-statistics and random forest reduced just over 500 V-J features to 10 to 15, which were used in a naive Bayes classifier (R e1071). Using fastp trimming at Q25 and MiXCR clonotype assembly, TCRdb reanalyzed the public sequencing data and kept in-frame beta chains. For every CDR3 protein sequence, its rows merge into one entry that carries the most common genes and DNA. TCRdb, not the original authors, processed these V and J calls. The sample table holds around 350,000 distinct CDR3 sequences, of which 13% were seen once. The ten largest clones take up 9.2% of the sample.

Measured from the cysteine to the phenylalanine, the CDR3 is 15 residues long. The DNA shown is the 45-base CDR3, in frame from base 1. The germline V gene (reference sequence) gives CDR1 as SGHKS and CDR2 as YYEKEE. Trimming removed 6 bases from V and 1 base from J, leaving 14 bases between the germline ends. Points the paper makes about the study in general: In validation, progression to ophthalmopathy was predicted by the model with 70.59% sensitivity and around 76% specificity, a median of approximately 6.5 months before onset. Most expanded thyroid clonotypes (frequency above 0.001) were also detected in blood, suggesting blood repertoires may reflect thyroid immune responses. Ophthalmopathy was separated from stable hyperthyroidism by a 13 V-J signature model, with approximately 85% sensitivity and approximately 84% specificity obtained in cross-validation and 80%/75% obtained in testing. Sample size was not statistically predetermined, and investigators were not blinded to group allocation.

Worth noting for this clonotype: Its antigen remains undetermined. Within one base of it there is no much larger clone, and no base qualities were kept.

Sequencing was done on a sample of blood. The source is a woman between 18 and 29 years old with Graves' hyperthyroidism. The chain is made from TRBV5-5 and TRBJ1-5; TRBD1 is perhaps the D gene, given 5 matching bases. In nucleotide form, the sequence is TGTGCCAGCAAGTTACGGGACGGAAGCAATCAGCCCCAGCATTTT. Its amino acids are CASKLRDGSNQPQHF.